The 21 T cell receptor beta chains in this list originate from one sample, sequenced in a study of T cell responses to AZD1222 COVID-19 vaccine. TCRdb keeps only in-frame clones here, not all; method: immunoSEQ multiplex PCR. The sample shows some 130,000 clones, 91% of them seen only once. The source was peripheral blood, collected on day 0 of AZD1222 vaccination. The receptors shown here come from an adult in good health.

This chain connects TRBV5-1 to TRBJ1-1; D gene uncertain. CDR1 SGHRS and CDR2 YFSETQ come from the germline V gene. V was trimmed by 1 base and J by 3 bases, leaving 7 bases between them. This CDR3 is built from 13 residues. CDR3 loop: CASSLREYTEAFF. As DNA, the CDR3 is TGCGCCAGCAGCTTGCGAGAATACACTGAAGCTTTCTTT.

Worth noting for this clone: Its ends do not fully match the called genes, so a read error is possible. The chain uses TRBV3-1 (or the pseudogene TRBV3-2) and TRBJ2-7; 9 nucleotides agree with TRBD2. Germline CDR1 and CDR2: LGHDT and YNNKEL (reference sequence). The CDR3 covers 15 residues. CDR3 protein: CASSQDGTSRAAPLF. In DNA, the CDR3 is TGTGCCAGCAGCCAAGATGGGACTAGCCGAGCGGCCCCTCTCTTC.

The chain couples TRBV7-2 to TRBJ2-3; unclear D gene. This CDR3 has 14 residues. Looked up from germline, CDR1 is SGHTA and CDR2 is FQGNSA. Between the trimmed V and J ends, which lost 5 bases and 0 bases, there was a span of 9 bases. The CDR3 nucleotides read TGTGCCAGCAGCGACTTTTCTAGCACAGATACGCAGTATTTT. Amino acid sequence: CASSDFSSTDTQYF. Combining the CDR3 with reference TRBV7-2 and TRBJ2-3 gives the whole variable domain GAGVSQSPSNKVTEKGKDVELRCDPISGHTALYWYRQSLGQGLEFLIYFQGNSAPDKSGLPSDRFSAERTGGSVSTLTIQRTQQEDSAVYLCASSDFSSTDTQYFGPGTRLTVL.

The chain carries TRBV19 and TRBJ2-3, with 8 bases lining up with TRBD2. Germline lookup yields CDR1 LNHDA and CDR2 SQIVND (reference sequence). V was clipped by 9 bases and J by 5 bases; unmatched bases: 10. This CDR3 region has 14 residues. CDR3 loop: CASHVPGLGDTQYF. In DNA, the CDR3 is TGTGCCAGCCACGTCCCGGGACTAGGAGATACGCAGTATTTT.

The chain employs TRBV5-6 and TRBJ1-2; 8 positions agree with TRBD1. The ends lost 3 bases at V and 3 bases at J; junction bases unmatched: 7. Germline-derived CDR1 and CDR2 are SGHDT and YYEEEE. The CDR3 covers 15 residues. The CDR3 coding sequence is TGTGCCAGCAGCTCTTTGGACAGGGACCACTATGGCTACACCTTC. Translation: CASSSLDRDHYGYTF.

The V call is TRBV28, the J call TRBJ2-1; D may match TRBD1 or TRBD2 (5 bases each). The ends were cut back, 8 bases at V and 4 bases at J, with 12 bases in the middle. The CDR3 covers 13 residues. Germline CDR1 MDHEN, CDR2 SYDVKM. CDR3 nucleotides: TGTGCCAGCTTCCGGGGCGGTTACAATGAGCAGTTCTTC. The encoded protein is CASFRGGYNEQFF.

The chain links TRBV19 to TRBJ1-6; TRBD1 aligns across 10 bases. CDR1 is LNHDA, CDR2 SQIVND, per germline (reference sequence). The CDR3 is 15 residues long. Trimming at V came to 5 bases and at J to 9 bases, leaving 7 bases not matched to a gene. DNA for the CDR3: TGTGCCAGTAGTCCCCCGGGACAGGGGTTTTCACCCCTCCACTTT. Amino acid sequence: CASSPPGQGFSPLHF.

The chain carries TRBV3-1 (or the pseudogene TRBV3-2) and TRBJ2-1; 8 bases map to TRBD2. V lost 0 bases to trimming and J lost 4 bases; unmatched junction nucleotides: 8. This CDR3 has 17 amino acids. Germline loops: CDR1 LGHDT, CDR2 YNNKEL (reference sequence). The CDR3 bases are TGTGCCAGCAGCCAAGATCGGTCACTAGCGGATTACAATGAGCAGTTCTTC. Residues: CASSQDRSLADYNEQFF.

The chain links TRBV18 to TRBJ2-3; D remains ambiguous. V was pared by 3 bases and J by 0 bases, with 7 bases between. The CDR3 extends over 14 amino acids. CDR1 and CDR2 (germline): KGHSH, LQKENI. The CDR3 coding sequence is TGTGCCAGCTCACCCATCGAGAGCACAGATACGCAGTATTTT. Its protein is CASSPIESTDTQYF.

The chain has TRBV5-1 and TRBJ1-6; 9 bases are a match to TRBD1. The CDR3 runs 15 residues. With 4 bases clipped from V and 8 bases from J, the junction kept 7 bases outside the gene matches. CDR1 and CDR2 (germline): SGHRS, YFSETQ. Written as DNA, the CDR3 is TGCGCCAGCAGCCCGGGACAGGGACCCTATTCACCCCTCCACTTT. Amino acids: CASSPGQGPYSPLHF.

The rearrangement uses TRBV11-1 and TRBJ2-5, with D perhaps TRBD1 (6 bases). Germline CDR1 is SGHAT and CDR2 is FQDESV (reference sequence). Between the trimmed V and J ends, which lost 2 bases and 1 base, there was a span of 11 bases. This CDR3 is 15 amino acids long. The CDR3 DNA is TGTGCCAGCAGCTTATGGGGGCAGGGCCAAGAGACCCAGTACTTC. This translates into CASSLWGQGQETQYF.

The chain's CDR3 is CASSWGGYTEAFF. The CDR3 coding sequence is TGTGCCAGCAGTTGGGGGGGGTACACTGAAGCTTTCTTT. The chain carries TRBV12-3 or TRBV12-4 and TRBJ1-1; a possible D gene is TRBD1 (5 bases). V was cut by 4 bases and J by 3 bases, with 9 bases left in between. The CDR3 covers 13 residues.

The rearrangement joins TRBV4-2 to TRBJ2-1; TRBD1 or TRBD2 may be the D gene (6 bases each). The V gene's germline CDR1 is LGHNA and CDR2 YNFKEQ. The CDR3 length is 17 residues. The germline V and J ends were trimmed by 3 bases and 7 bases, with 22 bases remaining between them. The CDR3 sequence is CASSQELTEGGRNEQFF. The CDR3 DNA sequence: TGTGCCAGCAGCCAGGAATTGACAGAGGGGGGCAGAAATGAGCAGTTCTTC.

The rearrangement links TRBV21-1 to TRBJ2-4. TRBV21-1 is flagged as a pseudogene. The CDR3 covers 16 residues. CDR3 protein: CASSLSATTAKNIQYF. The CDR3 DNA follows: TGTGCCAGCAGCCTTTCTGCTACAACAGCCAAAAACATTCAGTACTTC.

The rearrangement uses TRBV6-4 and TRBJ2-2; 11 bases match TRBD2. CDR3 size: 17 residues. CDR1 is MRHNA, CDR2 SNTAGT, per germline. The junction had 8 bases not matched to a gene; V was cut back by 4 bases and J by 4 bases. The CDR3 DNA follows: TGTGCCAGCAGTGTCAATCCCGGACTAGCGGGCACCGGGGAGCTGTTTTTT. It encodes CASSVNPGLAGTGELFF.

V and J are TRBV27 and TRBJ1-6, with D perhaps TRBD1 (6 bases). V lost 5 bases to trimming and J lost 7 bases, with 15 bases between them. The length of the CDR3 is 15 residues. In germline, CDR1 is MNHEY, CDR2 SMNVEV (reference sequence). CDR3 loop: CASSTWTDSNSPLHF. The CDR3, as DNA: TGTGCCAGCAGTACATGGACAGACAGCAATTCACCCCTCCACTTT.

V is TRBV12-5 and J is TRBJ1-4, with TRBD1 identical over 7 bases. V lost 4 bases and J lost 8; bases outside the gene matches: 7. The CDR3 sequence is 14 residues long. CDR1 and CDR2 from the germline V gene are LGHNT and FRNRAP. CDR3 coding DNA: TGTGCTAGTGGTTCAGACAGGGAACAAGAAAAACTGTTTTTT. This translates into CASGSDREQEKLFF.

V gene TRBV5-8 combines with J gene TRBJ2-7; TRBD2 matches at 9 bases. Trimming removed 2 bases from V and 6 bases from J; junction bases left unmatched: 6. Germline V gene sequence: CDR1 SGHTS, CDR2 YDEGEE. The CDR3 runs 14 residues. CDR3 DNA: TGTGCCAGCAGCTTAGCGGGAGGAGGTTCCGAGCAGTACTTC. This sequence encodes CASSLAGGGSEQYF.

This clone was seen a few times. The chain is built from TRBV7-3 and TRBJ2-5, with 7 nucleotides matching TRBD2. CDR1 and CDR2 from the germline V gene are SGHTA and FQGTGA. This CDR3 contains 13 residues. The trim removed 5 bases at V and 2 bases at J, leaving 2 bases unmatched. The CDR3 region has the DNA TGTGCCAGCAGCACCGGGGGGCAAGAGACCCAGTACTTC. Protein product: CASSTGGQETQYF. The full variable domain, completed using reference TRBV7-3 and TRBJ2-5, is GAGVSQTPSNKVTEKGKYVELRCDPISGHTALYWYRQSLGQGPEFLIYFQGTGAADDSGLPNDRFFAVRPEGSVSTLKIQRTERGDSAVYLCASSTGGQETQYFGPGTRLLVL.

This clone was detected once. The rearrangement uses TRBV10-3 and TRBJ2-7, with TRBD2 matching 8 bases. The CDR3 sequence is 15 residues long. Germline CDR1 is ENHRY and CDR2 is SYGVKD. V was clipped by 3 bases and J by 2 bases; unmatched bases: 6. The CDR3 loop reads CAISDHSGATYEQYF. DNA of the CDR3: TGTGCCATCAGTGATCATAGCGGGGCCACCTACGAGCAGTACTTC.

The V call is TRBV5-1, the J call TRBJ2-6, with D perhaps matching TRBD1 (5 bases). CDR1 is SGHRS, CDR2 YFSETQ, per germline. Between the trimmed V and J ends, which lost 4 bases and 4 bases, there was a span of 12 bases. CDR3 length equals 15 residues. Here the CDR3 reads CASSPDTAGANVLTF. As DNA, the CDR3 is TGCGCCAGCAGCCCGGACACAGCGGGGGCCAACGTCCTGACTTTC.